This T cell receptor beta chain derives from a study of human T cells and chemical hapten exposure. Individual cDNA molecules (in the library) carried attached unique molecular identifiers. Original methodology: Ranging from about 23,224 to 750,000, TCR counts per sample had a median value of 95,638. TCRdb redid the calling of the RACE reads with MiXCR, one entry per CDR3 protein. These V and J calls are TCRdb output, not the study's own analysis. The data hold about 31,000 distinct CDR3 sequences, with 6.5% to 8.5% observed a single time. V lost 6 bases to trimming and J lost 3 bases, with 11 bases between them. The germline CDR1 and CDR2 sequences are SGHTA and FQGNSA. This CDR3 has 13 amino acids. Time point defined: healthy volunteer bleed at 2 weeks. Unfractionated whole blood yielded total RNA.

V is TRBV7-2 and J is TRBJ1-1; D unclear. The TCR sequence derives from a human donor in good health. Some clones in this sample may be carry-over from other donors' samples. Sequenced: whole blood. The CDR3 coding sequence is TGTGCCAGCAGTTCTGGACGGGACACTGAAGCTTTCTTT. Protein product: CASSSGRDTEAFF.